These T cell receptor beta chains were read from a single sample in a study of radiotherapy plus CTLA-4 blockade in lung cancer. TCRdb's table, derived via immunoSEQ multiplex PCR, lists solely in-frame clones and lacks some. The table has tens of thousands of clones, 84% seen once; the top ten hold around 5.1%. The source material was peripheral blood, sampled from a patient treated with radiotherapy plus ipilimumab. The receptors originated from a human donor with non-small cell lung cancer whose response to radiotherapy plus ipilimumab could not be evaluated. Each CDR3 is given with its conserved first and last residue. The D gene is left open where the match is weak. Clone size appears in some rows only: once, few, many, or a class for an expanded clone.

cdr3_aa cdr3_nt j_call clone_size v_call d_call
CASSTRDRGSSGTQYF TGTGCCAGCAGTACCCGGGACAGGGGATCTTCTGGTACGCAGTATTTT TRBJ2-3 . TRBV28 TRBD1
CASSVQGFTEAFF TGTGCCAGCAGCGTCCAGGGTTTTACTGAAGCTTTCTTT TRBJ1-1 . TRBV11-2 .
CASSVDSGQPQHF TGTGCCAGCAGCGTAGATAGTGGTCAGCCCCAGCATTTT TRBJ1-5 . TRBV9 .
CASSTSFEDGYTF TGTGCCAGTAGTACCTCGTTTGAGGATGGCTACACCTTC TRBJ1-2 . TRBV19 .
CASTPSGIQYEQYF TGTGCCAGCACCCCAAGCGGGATTCAGTACGAGCAGTACTTC TRBJ2-7 . TRBV27 TRBD2
CASSQGGRETQYF TGCGCCAGCAGCCAAGGGGGCCGGGAGACCCAGTACTTC TRBJ2-5 . TRBV4-1 .
CASSPLGTGDEQYF TGTGCCAGCAGCCCCCTGGGGACAGGGGACGAGCAGTACTTC TRBJ2-7 . TRBV7-9 TRBD1
CASSYGDSAVETQYF TGCGCCAGCAGCTATGGGGACTCGGCGGTGGAGACCCAGTACTTC TRBJ2-5 . TRBV5-1 .
CASSLGLAGGRTDTQYF TGTGCCAGCAGCTTAGGTCTAGCGGGAGGGCGCACAGATACGCAGTATTTT TRBJ2-3 . TRBV7-3 TRBD2
CASRRGRNEQYF TGTGCCAGCCGACGCGGTAGAAACGAGCAGTACTTC TRBJ2-7 . TRBV2 .
CASSETGTGVGYTF TGTGCCAGCAGCGAAACCGGGACAGGGGTCGGCTACACCTTC TRBJ1-2 . TRBV28 TRBD1
CASSRIQLNTEAFF TGTGCCAGCAGCCGAATACAATTAAACACTGAAGCTTTCTTT TRBJ1-1 . TRBV6-6 .
CASSPWTGNLRNQPQHF TGTGCCAGTAGTCCATGGACAGGGAACTTGCGAAATCAGCCCCAGCATTTT TRBJ1-5 . TRBV19 TRBD1
CASSSAAASWTGELFF TGTGCCAGCAGCTCCGCGGCTGCTAGCTGGACCGGGGAGCTGTTTTTT TRBJ2-2 . TRBV7-2 .
CATSRDALAGGSYNEQFF TGTGCCACCAGCAGAGACGCCCTAGCGGGGGGCTCCTACAATGAGCAGTTCTTC TRBJ2-1 . TRBV15 TRBD2
CASSLALAGRSYNEQFF TGCGCCAGCAGCTTGGCCCTAGCGGGCCGATCCTACAATGAGCAGTTCTTC TRBJ2-1 once TRBV5-1 TRBD2
CASSYTGGTEAFF TGCGCCAGCAGCTACACAGGGGGGACTGAAGCTTTCTTT TRBJ1-1 . TRBV5-1 TRBD1
CASSEDRGAYEQYF TGTGCCAGCAGTGAGGACAGGGGTGCCTACGAGCAGTACTTC TRBJ2-7 . TRBV6-1 TRBD1
CASSEGTGRNTIYF TGTGCCAGTTCCGAGGGGACAGGGAGAAACACCATATATTTT TRBJ1-3 . TRBV19 TRBD1